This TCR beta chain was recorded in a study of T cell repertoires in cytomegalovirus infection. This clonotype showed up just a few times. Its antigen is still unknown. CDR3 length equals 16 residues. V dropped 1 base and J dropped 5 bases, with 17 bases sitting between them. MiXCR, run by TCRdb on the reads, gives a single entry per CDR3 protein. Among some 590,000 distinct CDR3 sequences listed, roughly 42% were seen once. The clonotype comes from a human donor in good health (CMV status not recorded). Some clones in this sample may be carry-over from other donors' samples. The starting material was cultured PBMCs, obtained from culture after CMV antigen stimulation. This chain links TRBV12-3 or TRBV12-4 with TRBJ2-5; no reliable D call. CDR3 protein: CASSLGVSEAGETQYF. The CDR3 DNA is TGTGCCAGCAGTTTAGGAGTCAGCGAAGCCGGGGAGACCCAGTACTTC.